This TCR beta chain emerged from a study of blood T cell repertoires in COVID-19. Looking at the study overall: Collection of acute and convalescent COVID-19 samples took place in the United States, Italy and Spain. T cells, B-cell-depleted T cells, or PBMCs provided the cDNA or gDNA that served as material.

The germline V gene encodes CDR1 MNHNY and CDR2 SVGAGI (reference sequence). V gave up 7 bases and J gave up 2 bases; unmatched junction bases: 2. The CDR3 runs 14 residues. Original processing notes: Amplified reference gene primers provided the basis for estimating nucleated cell counts. Method: immunoSEQ multiplex PCR; TCRdb's copy keeps in-frame clones and lacks some. That table gives V, J and clone size, and the DNA gave D and trimming. The data contain some 48,000 clones, about nine tenths of them singletons. This clonotype was obtained from a man in his 70s with active COVID-19. The chain couples TRBV6-6 to TRBJ1-5; 10 bases align to TRBD1. What was sequenced was peripheral blood. CDR3 nucleotide sequence: TGTGCCAGCAAAGGGACAGGGGGCAATCAGCCCCAGCATTTT. This translates into CASKGTGGNQPQHF.